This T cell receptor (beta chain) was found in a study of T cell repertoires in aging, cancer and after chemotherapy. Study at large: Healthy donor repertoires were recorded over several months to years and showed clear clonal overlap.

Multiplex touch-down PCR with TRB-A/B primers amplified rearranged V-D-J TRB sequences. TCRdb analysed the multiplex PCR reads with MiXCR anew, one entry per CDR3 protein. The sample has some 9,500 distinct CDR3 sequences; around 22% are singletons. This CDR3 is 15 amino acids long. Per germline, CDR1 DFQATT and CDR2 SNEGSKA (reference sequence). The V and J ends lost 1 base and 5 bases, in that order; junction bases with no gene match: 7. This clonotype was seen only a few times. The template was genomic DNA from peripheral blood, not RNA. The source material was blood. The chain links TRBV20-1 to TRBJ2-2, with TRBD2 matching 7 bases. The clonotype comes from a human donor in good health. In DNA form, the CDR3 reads TGCAGTGCTAGAGGGCCAGGGACTATGACCGGGGAGCTGTTTTTT. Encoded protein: CSARGPGTMTGELFF.